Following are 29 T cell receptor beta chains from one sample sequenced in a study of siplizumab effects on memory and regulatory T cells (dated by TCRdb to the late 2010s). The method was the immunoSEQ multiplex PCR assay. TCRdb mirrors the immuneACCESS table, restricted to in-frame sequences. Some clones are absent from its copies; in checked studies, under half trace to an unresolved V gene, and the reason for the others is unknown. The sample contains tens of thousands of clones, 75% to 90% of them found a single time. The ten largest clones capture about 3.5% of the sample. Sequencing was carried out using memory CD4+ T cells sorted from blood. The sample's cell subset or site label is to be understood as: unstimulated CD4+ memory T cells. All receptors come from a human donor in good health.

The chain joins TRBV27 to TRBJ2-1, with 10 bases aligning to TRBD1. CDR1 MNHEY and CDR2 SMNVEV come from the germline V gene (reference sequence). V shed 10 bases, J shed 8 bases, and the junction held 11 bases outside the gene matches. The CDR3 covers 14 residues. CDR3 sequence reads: CATTMRTGGDEQFF. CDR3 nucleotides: TGTGCCACTACCATGCGGACAGGGGGTGATGAGCAGTTCTTC.

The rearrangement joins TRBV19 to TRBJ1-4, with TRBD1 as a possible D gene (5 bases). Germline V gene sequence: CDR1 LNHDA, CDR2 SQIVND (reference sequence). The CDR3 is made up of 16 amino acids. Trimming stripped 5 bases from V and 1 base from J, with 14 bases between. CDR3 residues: CASSPQQGQTNEKLFF. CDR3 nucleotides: TGTGCCAGTAGTCCGCAGCAGGGTCAAACTAATGAAAAACTGTTTTTT.

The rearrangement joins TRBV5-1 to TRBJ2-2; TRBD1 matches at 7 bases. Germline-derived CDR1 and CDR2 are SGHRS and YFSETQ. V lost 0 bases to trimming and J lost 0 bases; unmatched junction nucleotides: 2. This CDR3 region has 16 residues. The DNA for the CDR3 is TGCGCCAGCAGCTTGGCCGGACAGGCGAACACCGGGGAGCTGTTTTTT. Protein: CASSLAGQANTGELFF.

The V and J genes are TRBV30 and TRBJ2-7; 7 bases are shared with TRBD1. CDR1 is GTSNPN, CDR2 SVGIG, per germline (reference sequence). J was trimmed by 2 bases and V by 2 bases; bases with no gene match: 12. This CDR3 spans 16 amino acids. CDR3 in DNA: TGTGCCTGGAGTTTCAAAGCCGGGACAGTGCCCTACGAGCAGTACTTC. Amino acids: CAWSFKAGTVPYEQYF.

For the CDR3, the DNA is TGTGCCAGCAGTTACAGGGTCGAGGGAAGGTTTGAGCAGTTCTTC. Translation gives CASSYRVEGRFEQFF. The chain uses TRBV6-5 and TRBJ2-1; D is possibly TRBD2 (5 bases). V lost 2 bases to trimming and J lost 9 bases, with 17 bases between them. Germline CDR1 is MNHEY and CDR2 is SVGAGI. The CDR3 extends over 15 amino acids.

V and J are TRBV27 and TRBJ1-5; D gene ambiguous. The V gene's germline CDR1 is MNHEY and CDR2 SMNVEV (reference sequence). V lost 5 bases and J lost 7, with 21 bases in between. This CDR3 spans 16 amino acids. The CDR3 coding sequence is TGTGCCAGCAGTGCCAGGCCTGACCCCCGGGGACAGCCCCAGCATTTT. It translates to CASSARPDPRGQPQHF.

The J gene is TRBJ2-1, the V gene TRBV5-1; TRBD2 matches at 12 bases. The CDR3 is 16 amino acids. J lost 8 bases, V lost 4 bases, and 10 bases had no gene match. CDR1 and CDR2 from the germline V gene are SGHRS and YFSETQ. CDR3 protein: CASSPGTSGGRDEQFF. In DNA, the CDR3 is TGCGCCAGCAGCCCCGGAACTAGCGGGGGGAGGGATGAGCAGTTCTTC.

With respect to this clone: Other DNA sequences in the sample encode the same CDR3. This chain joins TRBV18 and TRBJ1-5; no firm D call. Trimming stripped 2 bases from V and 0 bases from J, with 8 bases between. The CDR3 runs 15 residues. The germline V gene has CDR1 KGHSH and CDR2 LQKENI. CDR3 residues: CASSPERLSNQPQHF. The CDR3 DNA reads TGTGCCAGCTCACCAGAGCGGCTTAGCAATCAGCCCCAGCATTTT.

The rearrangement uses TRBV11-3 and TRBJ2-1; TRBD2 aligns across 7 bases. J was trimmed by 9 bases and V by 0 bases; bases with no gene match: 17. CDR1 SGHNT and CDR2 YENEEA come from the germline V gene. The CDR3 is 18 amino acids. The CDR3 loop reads CASSLDQGGSARHSEQFF. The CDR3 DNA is TGTGCCAGCAGCTTAGATCAAGGCGGGAGTGCACGGCATAGTGAGCAGTTCTTC.

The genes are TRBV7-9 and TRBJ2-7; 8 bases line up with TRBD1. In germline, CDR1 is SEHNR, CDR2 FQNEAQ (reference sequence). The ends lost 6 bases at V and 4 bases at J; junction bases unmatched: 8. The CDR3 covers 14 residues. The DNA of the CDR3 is TGTGCCAGCAGTTTCACCGGGACAGGTTACGAGCAGTACTTC. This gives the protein CASSFTGTGYEQYF.

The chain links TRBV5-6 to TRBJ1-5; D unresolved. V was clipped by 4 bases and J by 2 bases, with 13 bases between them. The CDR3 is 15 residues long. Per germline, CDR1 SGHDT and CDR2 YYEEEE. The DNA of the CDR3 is TGTGCCAGCAGCCAGCAGGTTGTCCGCAATCAGCCCCAGCATTTT. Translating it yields CASSQQVVRNQPQHF. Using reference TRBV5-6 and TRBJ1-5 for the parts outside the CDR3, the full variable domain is DAGVTQSPTHLIKTRGQQVTLRCSPKSGHDTVSWYQQALGQGPQFIFQYYEEEERQRGNFPDRFSGHQFPNYSSELNVNALLLGDSALYLCASSQQVVRNQPQHFGDGTRLSIL.

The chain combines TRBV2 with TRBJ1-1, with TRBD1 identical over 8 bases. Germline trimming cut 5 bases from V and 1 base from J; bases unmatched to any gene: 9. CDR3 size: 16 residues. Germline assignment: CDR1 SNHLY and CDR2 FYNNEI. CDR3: CASSLIPGTGNTEAFF. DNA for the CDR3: TGTGCCAGCAGTCTTATCCCCGGGACAGGGAACACTGAAGCTTTCTTT.

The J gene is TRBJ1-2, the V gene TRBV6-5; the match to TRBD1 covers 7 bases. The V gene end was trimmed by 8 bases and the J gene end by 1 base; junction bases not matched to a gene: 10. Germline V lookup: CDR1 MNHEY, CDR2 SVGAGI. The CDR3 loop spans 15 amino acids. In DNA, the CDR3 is TGTGCCAGCCGAGGGGGCACAACCTATAACTATGGCTACACCTTC. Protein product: CASRGGTTYNYGYTF.

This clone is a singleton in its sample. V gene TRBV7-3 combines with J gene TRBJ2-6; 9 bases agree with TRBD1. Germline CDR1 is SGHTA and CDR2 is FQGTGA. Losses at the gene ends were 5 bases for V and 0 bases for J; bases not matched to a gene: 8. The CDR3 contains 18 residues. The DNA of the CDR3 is TGTGCCAGCAGCCCGCAGACAGGGGGTCGCTCTGGGGCCAACGTCCTGACTTTC. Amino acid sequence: CASSPQTGGRSGANVLTF.

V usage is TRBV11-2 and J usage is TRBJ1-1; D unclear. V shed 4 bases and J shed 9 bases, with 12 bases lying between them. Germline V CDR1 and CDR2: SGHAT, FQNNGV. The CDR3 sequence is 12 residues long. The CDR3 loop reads CASSSRTVKAFF. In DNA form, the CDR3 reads TGTGCCAGCAGCTCTCGGACGGTGAAAGCTTTCTTT.

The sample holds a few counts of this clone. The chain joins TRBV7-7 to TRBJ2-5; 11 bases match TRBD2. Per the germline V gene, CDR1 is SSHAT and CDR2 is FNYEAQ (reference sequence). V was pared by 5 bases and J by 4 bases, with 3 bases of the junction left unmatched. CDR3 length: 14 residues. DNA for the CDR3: TGTGCCAGCAGCCCCGGGACTAGCGGAGAGACCCAGTACTTC. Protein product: CASSPGTSGETQYF.

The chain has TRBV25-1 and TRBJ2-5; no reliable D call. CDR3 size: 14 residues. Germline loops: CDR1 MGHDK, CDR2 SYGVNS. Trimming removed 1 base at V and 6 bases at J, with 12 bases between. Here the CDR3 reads CASSEFGSTQTQYF. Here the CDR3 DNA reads TGTGCCAGCAGTGAATTTGGAAGTACCCAGACCCAGTACTTC.

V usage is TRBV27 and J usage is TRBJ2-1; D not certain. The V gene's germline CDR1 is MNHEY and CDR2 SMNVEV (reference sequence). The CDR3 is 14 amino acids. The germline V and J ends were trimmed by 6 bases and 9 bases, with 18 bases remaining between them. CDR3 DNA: TGTGCCAGCAGCCGAAGGGCTAGTCTGGCTGAGCAGTTCTTC. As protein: CASSRRASLAEQFF.

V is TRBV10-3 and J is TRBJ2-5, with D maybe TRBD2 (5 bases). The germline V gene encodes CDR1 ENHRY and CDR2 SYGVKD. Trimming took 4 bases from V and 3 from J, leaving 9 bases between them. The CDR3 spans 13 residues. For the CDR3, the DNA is TGTGCCATCAGTGTCAACGGGGAAGAGACCCAGTACTTC. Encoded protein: CAISVNGEETQYF.

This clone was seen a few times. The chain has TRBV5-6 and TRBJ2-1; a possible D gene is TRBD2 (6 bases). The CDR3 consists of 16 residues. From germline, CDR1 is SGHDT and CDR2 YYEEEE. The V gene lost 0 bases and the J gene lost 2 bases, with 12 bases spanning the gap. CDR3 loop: CASSLDWAGTYNEQFF. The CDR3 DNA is TGTGCCAGCAGCTTGGACTGGGCGGGGACCTACAATGAGCAGTTCTTC.

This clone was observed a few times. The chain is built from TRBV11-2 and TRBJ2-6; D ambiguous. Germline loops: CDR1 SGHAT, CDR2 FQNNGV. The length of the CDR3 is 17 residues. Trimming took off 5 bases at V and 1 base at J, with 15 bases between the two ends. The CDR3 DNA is TGTGCCAGCAGCCCTACCGAAAGTCTGTCTGGGGCCAACGTCCTGACTTTC. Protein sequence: CASSPTESLSGANVLTF. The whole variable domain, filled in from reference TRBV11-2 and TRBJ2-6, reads EAGVAQSPRYKIIEKRQSVAFWCNPISGHATLYWYQQILGQGPKLLIQFQNNGVVDDSQLPKDRFSAERLKGVDSTLKIQPAKLEDSAVYLCASSPTESLSGANVLTFGAGSRLTVL.

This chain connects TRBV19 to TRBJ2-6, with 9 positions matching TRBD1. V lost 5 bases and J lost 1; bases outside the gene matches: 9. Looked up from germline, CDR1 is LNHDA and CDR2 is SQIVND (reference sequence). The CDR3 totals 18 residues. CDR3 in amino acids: CASSPTGQGRSGANVLTF. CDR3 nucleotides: TGTGCCAGTAGTCCGACGGGACAGGGACGGTCTGGGGCCAACGTCCTGACTTTC.

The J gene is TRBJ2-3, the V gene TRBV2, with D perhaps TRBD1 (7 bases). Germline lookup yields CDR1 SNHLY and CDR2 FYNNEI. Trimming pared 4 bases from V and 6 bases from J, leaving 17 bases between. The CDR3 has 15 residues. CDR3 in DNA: TGTGCCAGCAGTGTAGGCAGGGGGGATTGGGATACGCAGTATTTT. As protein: CASSVGRGDWDTQYF.

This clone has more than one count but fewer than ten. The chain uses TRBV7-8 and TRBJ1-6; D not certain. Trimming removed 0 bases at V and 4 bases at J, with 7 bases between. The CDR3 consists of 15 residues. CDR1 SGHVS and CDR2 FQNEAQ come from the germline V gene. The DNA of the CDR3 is TGTGCCAGCAGCTTAGCGCGGCATTATAATTCACCCCTCCACTTT. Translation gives CASSLARHYNSPLHF. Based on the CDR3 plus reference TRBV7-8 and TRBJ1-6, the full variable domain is GAGVSQSPRYKVAKRGQDVALRCDPISGHVSLFWYQQALGQGPEFLTYFQNEAQLDKSGLPSDRFFAERPEGSVSTLKIQRTQQEDSAVYLCASSLARHYNSPLHFGNGTRLTVT.

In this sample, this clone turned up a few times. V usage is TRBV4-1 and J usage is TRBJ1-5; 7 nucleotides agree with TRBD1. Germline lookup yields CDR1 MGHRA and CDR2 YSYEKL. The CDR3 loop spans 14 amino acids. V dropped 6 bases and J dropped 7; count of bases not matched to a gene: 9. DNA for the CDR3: TGCGCCAGCAGTCAACAGACAGGGTACCAGCCCCAGCATTTT. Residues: CASSQQTGYQPQHF.

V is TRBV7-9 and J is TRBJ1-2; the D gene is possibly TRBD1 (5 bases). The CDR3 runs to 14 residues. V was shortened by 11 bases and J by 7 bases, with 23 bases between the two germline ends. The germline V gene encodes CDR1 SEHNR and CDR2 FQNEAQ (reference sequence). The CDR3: CAGGARGGVGGYTF. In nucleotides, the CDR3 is TGTGCCGGCGGGGCCCGGGGAGGAGTTGGTGGCTACACCTTC.

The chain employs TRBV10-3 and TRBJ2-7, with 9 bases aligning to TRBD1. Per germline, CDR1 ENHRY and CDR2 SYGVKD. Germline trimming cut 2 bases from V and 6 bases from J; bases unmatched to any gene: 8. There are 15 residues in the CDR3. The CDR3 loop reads CAISEGTGSGREQYF. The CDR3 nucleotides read TGTGCCATCAGTGAGGGGACAGGGTCCGGTCGCGAGCAGTACTTC.

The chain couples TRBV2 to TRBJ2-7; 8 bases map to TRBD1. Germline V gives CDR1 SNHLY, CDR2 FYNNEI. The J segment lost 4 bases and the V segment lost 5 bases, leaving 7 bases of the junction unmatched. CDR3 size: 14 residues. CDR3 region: CASSPGQGIYEQYF. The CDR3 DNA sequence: TGTGCCAGCAGTCCCGGACAGGGTATTTACGAGCAGTACTTC.

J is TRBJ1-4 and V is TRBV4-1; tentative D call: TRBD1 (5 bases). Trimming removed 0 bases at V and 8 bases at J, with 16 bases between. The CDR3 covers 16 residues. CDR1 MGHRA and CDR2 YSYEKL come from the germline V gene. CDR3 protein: CASSQEAPGLGEKLFF. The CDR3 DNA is TGCGCCAGCAGCCAAGAGGCCCCAGGGTTAGGGGAAAAACTGTTTTTT.